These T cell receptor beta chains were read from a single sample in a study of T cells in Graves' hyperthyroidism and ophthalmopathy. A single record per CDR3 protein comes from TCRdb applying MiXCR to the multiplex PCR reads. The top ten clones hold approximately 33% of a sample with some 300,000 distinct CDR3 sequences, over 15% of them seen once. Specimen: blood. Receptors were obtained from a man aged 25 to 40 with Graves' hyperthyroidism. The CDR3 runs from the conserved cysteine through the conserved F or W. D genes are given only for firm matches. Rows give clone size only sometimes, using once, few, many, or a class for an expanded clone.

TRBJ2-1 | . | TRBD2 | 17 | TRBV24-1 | CATSDQTSGGSYNEQFF | TGTGCCACCAGTGATCAGACTAGCGGGGGTTCCTACAATGAGCAGTTCTTC
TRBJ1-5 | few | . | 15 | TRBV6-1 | CASSERQGPRQPQHF | TGTGCCAGCAGTGAAAGGCAGGGCCCTAGACAGCCCCAGCATTTT
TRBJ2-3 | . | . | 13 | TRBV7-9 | CASSSASTDTQYF | TGTGCCAGCAGCTCTGCCTCGACAGATACGCAGTATTTT
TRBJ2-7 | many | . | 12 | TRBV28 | CASRPQSHEQYF | TGTGCCAGCAGGCCGCAAAGCCACGAGCAGTACTTC
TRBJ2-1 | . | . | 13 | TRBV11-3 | CASSLDLGQEQFF | TGTGCCAGCAGCTTAGATTTAGGACAGGAGCAGTTCTTC
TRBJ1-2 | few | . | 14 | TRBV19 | CASHNRVSDYGYTF | TGTGCCAGCCACAACAGGGTATCGGACTATGGCTACACCTTC
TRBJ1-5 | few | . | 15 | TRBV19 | CASSGGVGANQPQHF | TGTGCCAGTAGTGGCGGGGTTGGGGCTAATCAGCCCCAGCATTTT
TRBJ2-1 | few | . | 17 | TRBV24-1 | CATSDPRGTGLYNEQFF | TGTGCCACCAGTGACCCTCGCGGGACTGGCTTATACAATGAGCAGTTCTTC
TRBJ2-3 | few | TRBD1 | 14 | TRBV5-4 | CASSPTGGEAPQYF | TGTGCCAGCAGTCCAACAGGGGGTGAGGCTCCGCAGTATTTT
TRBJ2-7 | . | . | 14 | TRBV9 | CASSVEGFSDEQYF | TGTGCCAGCAGCGTAGAAGGGTTTAGCGACGAGCAGTACTTC
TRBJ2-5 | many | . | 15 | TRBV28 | CASRYRDTMRETQYF | TGTGCCAGCAGATACCGGGACACCATGAGGGAGACCCAGTACTTC
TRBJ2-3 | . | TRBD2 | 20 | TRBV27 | CASSLRLRSTSGSGADTQYF | TGTGCCAGCAGTTTAAGGCTGAGGTCGACTAGCGGGAGTGGGGCAGATACGCAGTATTTT
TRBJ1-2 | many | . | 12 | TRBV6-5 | CASSLGGGGYTF | TGTGCCAGCAGTTTAGGGGGAGGGGGCTACACCTTC
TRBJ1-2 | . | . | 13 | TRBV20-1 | CSARDQGNYGYTF | TGCAGTGCTAGAGATCAAGGGAACTATGGCTACACCTTC
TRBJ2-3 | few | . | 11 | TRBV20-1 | CSARIGDTQYF | TGCAGTGCTAGGATAGGAGATACGCAGTATTTT
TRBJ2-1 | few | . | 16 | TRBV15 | CATSRLVGSSYNEQFF | TGTGCCACCAGCCGGTTAGTCGGAAGCTCCTACAATGAGCAGTTCTTC
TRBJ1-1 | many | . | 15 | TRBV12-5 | CASGLDPHFGTEAFF | TGTGCTAGTGGTTTGGACCCCCACTTCGGCACTGAAGCTTTCTTT
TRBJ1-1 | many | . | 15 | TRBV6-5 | CASSYFLGVMTEAFF | TGTGCCAGCAGTTACTTCCTGGGGGTTATGACTGAAGCTTTCTTT
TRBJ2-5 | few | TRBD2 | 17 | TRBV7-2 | CASSLPLGLAGEETQYF | TGTGCCAGCAGCCTTCCACTCGGACTAGCGGGGGAAGAGACCCAGTACTTC
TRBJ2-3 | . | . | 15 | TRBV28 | CASSLEGEGTDTQYF | TGCGCCAGCAGCTTAGAAGGGGAGGGCACAGATACGCAGTATTTT
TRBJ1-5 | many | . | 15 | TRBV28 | CASKGGAHNNQPQHF | TGTGCCAGCAAAGGGGGGGCGCATAACAATCAGCCCCAGCATTTT
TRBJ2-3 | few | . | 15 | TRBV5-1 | CASSLFAAYTDTQYF | TGCGCCAGCAGCTTGTTTGCGGCCTACACAGATACGCAGTATTTT
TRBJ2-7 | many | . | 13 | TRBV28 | CASSLRQESEQYF | TGTGCCAGCAGTTTAAGGCAGGAATCCGAGCAGTACTTC
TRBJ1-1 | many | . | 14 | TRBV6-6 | CASSYWAGSTEAFF | TGTGCCAGCAGTTACTGGGCAGGGTCCACTGAAGCTTTCTTT
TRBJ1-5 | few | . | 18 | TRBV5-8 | CASSLGPRDRSEVLPQHF | TGTGCCAGCAGCTTGGGTCCTCGGGACCGCTCAGAGGTTCTGCCCCAGCATTTT
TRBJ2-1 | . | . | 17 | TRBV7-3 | CACSLKIAGQLGDEQFF | TGTGCCTGCAGCTTAAAGATAGCCGGGCAATTGGGGGATGAGCAGTTCTTC
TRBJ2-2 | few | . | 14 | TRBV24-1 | CATSGDGGAGELFF | TGTGCCACCAGTGGGGACGGTGGCGCGGGGGAGCTGTTTTTT
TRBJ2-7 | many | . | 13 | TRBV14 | CASSRDGPYEQYF | TGTGCCAGCAGCCGGGACGGACCCTACGAGCAGTACTTC
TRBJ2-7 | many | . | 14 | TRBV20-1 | CSARDLSGSYEQYF | TGCAGTGCTAGAGATCTTAGCGGTTCCTACGAGCAGTACTTC
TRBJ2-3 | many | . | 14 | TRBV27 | CASSLFSRADTQYF | TGTGCCAGCAGTTTATTTAGCCGTGCAGATACGCAGTATTTT
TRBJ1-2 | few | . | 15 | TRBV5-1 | CASSLTGQVPYGYTF | TGCGCCAGCAGCTTGACAGGGCAAGTCCCGTATGGCTACACCTTC
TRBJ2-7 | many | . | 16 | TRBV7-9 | CASSLGQRDINYEQYF | TGTGCCAGCAGCTTAGGTCAAAGGGACATAAACTACGAGCAGTACTTC
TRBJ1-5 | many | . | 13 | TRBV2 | CASSGGSNQPQHF | TGTGCCAGCAGTGGGGGTAGCAATCAGCCCCAGCATTTT
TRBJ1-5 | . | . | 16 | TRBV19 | CASSIPPRTGGQPQHF | TGTGCCAGTAGTATCCCCCCCAGGACGGGGGGTCAGCCCCAGCATTTT
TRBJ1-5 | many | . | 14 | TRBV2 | CASSYRQRNQPQHF | TGTGCCAGCAGTTACCGACAGCGCAATCAGCCCCAGCATTTT
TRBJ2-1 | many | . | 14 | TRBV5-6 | CASSLRDTYNEQFF | TGTGCCAGCAGCCTCCGGGACACTTACAATGAGCAGTTCTTC
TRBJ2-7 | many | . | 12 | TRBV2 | CASSERGYEQYF | TGTGCCAGCAGTGAACGTGGTTACGAGCAGTACTTC
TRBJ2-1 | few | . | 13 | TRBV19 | CASSLGRAGEQFF | TGTGCCAGTAGTTTGGGCAGGGCAGGTGAGCAGTTCTTC
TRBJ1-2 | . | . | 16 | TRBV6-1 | CASSSVGRANTYGYTF | TGTGCCAGCAGTAGCGTAGGGCGCGCGAATACCTATGGCTACACCTTC
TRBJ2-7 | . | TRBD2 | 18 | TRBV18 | CASSPATSGRAPYYEQYF | TGTGCCAGCTCACCGGCCACTAGCGGGAGGGCACCCTACTACGAGCAGTACTTC
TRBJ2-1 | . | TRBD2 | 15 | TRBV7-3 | CASSPHPGTRNEQFF | TGTGCCAGCAGCCCGCACCCCGGGACTAGGAATGAGCAGTTCTTC
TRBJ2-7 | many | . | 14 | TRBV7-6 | CASSPNRAGYEQYF | TGTGCCAGCAGCCCTAACCGCGCAGGCTACGAGCAGTACTTC
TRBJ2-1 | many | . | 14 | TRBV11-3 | CASRPTGSATEQFF | TGTGCCAGCAGGCCCACGGGCAGTGCCACTGAGCAGTTCTTC
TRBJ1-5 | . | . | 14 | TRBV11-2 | CASSLGWVNQPQHF | TGTGCCAGCAGCTTAGGATGGGTCAACCAGCCCCAGCATTTT
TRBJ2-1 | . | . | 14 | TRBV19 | CASNPGGPYNEQFF | TGTGCCAGTAATCCAGGCGGCCCCTACAATGAGCAGTTCTTC
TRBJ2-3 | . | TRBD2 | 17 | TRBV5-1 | CASSFQFSGMSTDTQYF | TGCGCCAGCAGCTTCCAATTTAGCGGGATGAGCACAGATACGCAGTATTTT
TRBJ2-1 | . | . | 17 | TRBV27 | CASSLRSRFGAYNEQFF | TGTGCCAGCAGTTTAAGGTCCAGGTTTGGGGCCTACAATGAGCAGTTCTTC
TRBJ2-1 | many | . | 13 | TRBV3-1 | CASRPGPSYEQFF | TGTGCCAGCAGACCTGGTCCTTCCTATGAGCAGTTCTTC
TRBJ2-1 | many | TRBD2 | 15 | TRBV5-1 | CASSLDQRDGNEQFF | TGCGCCAGCAGCTTGGATCAGCGGGACGGGAATGAGCAGTTCTTC
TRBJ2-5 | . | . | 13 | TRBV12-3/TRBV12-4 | CASTQGYPETQYF | TGTGCCAGCACCCAAGGCTACCCAGAGACCCAGTACTTC
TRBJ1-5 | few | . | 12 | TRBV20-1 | CSAWDTIDPQHF | TGCAGTGCGTGGGACACAATCGACCCCCAGCATTTT
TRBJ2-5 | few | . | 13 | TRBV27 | CASRKVPSETQYF | TGTGCCAGCAGGAAGGTTCCCTCGGAGACCCAGTACTTC
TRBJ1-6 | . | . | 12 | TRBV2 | CASTQGSSPLHF | TGTGCCAGCACCCAGGGCAGCTCACCCCTCCACTTT
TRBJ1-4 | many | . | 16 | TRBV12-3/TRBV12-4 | CASSPPGRRVREKLFF | TGTGCCAGCAGTCCCCCGGGGAGAAGGGTACGAGAAAAACTGTTTTTT
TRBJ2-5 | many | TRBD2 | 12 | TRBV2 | CASTTSGRTQYF | TGTGCCAGCACGACGAGCGGGAGGACCCAGTACTTC
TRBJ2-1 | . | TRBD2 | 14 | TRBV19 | CASSDGTSVNEQFF | TGTGCCAGTAGTGACGGGACTAGCGTCAATGAGCAGTTCTTC
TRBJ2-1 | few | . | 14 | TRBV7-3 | CASSLAAVGNEQFF | TGTGCCAGCAGCTTAGCGGCGGTGGGTAATGAGCAGTTCTTC
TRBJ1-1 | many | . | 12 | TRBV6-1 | CASTRWDTEAFF | TGTGCCAGCACTCGGTGGGACACTGAAGCTTTCTTT
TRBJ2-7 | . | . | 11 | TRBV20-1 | CSAKHVYEQYF | TGCAGTGCAAAACACGTCTACGAGCAGTACTTC